The 16 T cell receptor beta chains below were found in one sample sequenced in a study of identical twins. TCRdb reprocessed the 5' RACE reads with MiXCR, giving one entry per CDR3 protein. This sample has hundreds of thousands of distinct CDR3 sequences; about 20% occur once, and the top ten carry 4.3%. The data were also submitted as part of a second study, on T cells expressing NK-cell markers.

Sequencing used PBMCs. These receptors were obtained from a woman between 18 and 29 years old in good health.

This clonotype occurred a few times. The chain uses TRBV29-1 and TRBJ2-3; no firm D call. V was shortened by 6 bases and J by 4 bases, with 8 bases between the two germline ends. CDR1 is SQVTM, CDR2 ANQGSEA, per germline. The CDR3 loop spans 11 amino acids. The CDR3 DNA reads TGCAGCGTGGGCGAGGCAGATACGCAGTATTTT. Encoded protein: CSVGEADTQYF.

This clonotype was seen at least ten times. The V gene is TRBV5-6, the J gene TRBJ2-7; D remains ambiguous. V gave up 3 bases and J gave up 2 bases, with 12 bases separating them. The germline V gene encodes CDR1 SGHDT and CDR2 YYEEEE. The CDR3 is 14 amino acids. The CDR3, as DNA: TGTGCCAGCAGCTCCCGGCGACAAGCCTACGAGCAGTACTTC. This sequence encodes CASSSRRQAYEQYF.

This clonotype was found many times. This rearrangement joins TRBV12-3 or TRBV12-4 to TRBJ2-4; unclear D gene. The CDR3 loop spans 14 amino acids. The V end was cut by 6 bases, the J end by 2 bases, with 11 bases between. The CDR3: CASSPGRSKNIQYF. DNA for the CDR3: TGTGCCAGCAGCCCCGGACGGTCCAAAAACATTCAGTACTTC.

There are many counts of this clonotype. The chain combines TRBV7-9 with TRBJ1-1; no definite D call. Germline loops: CDR1 SEHNR, CDR2 FQNEAQ (reference sequence). V was pared by 3 bases and J by 11 bases, with 10 bases between. This CDR3 comprises 11 residues. CDR3 loop: CASSLADRAFF. DNA of the CDR3: TGTGCCAGCAGCTTGGCAGATAGGGCTTTCTTT.

The sample holds a few counts of this clonotype. V is TRBV20-1 and J is TRBJ1-2; D call uncertain. The CDR3 extends over 13 amino acids. Germline CDR1 is DFQATT and CDR2 is SNEGSKA (reference sequence). Between the trimmed V and J ends, which lost 2 bases and 0 bases, there was a span of 7 bases. This CDR3 reads CSARPLPNYGYTF. CDR3 nucleotide sequence: TGCAGTGCTAGACCCCTCCCTAACTATGGCTACACCTTC.

There are a few counts of this clonotype. The chain carries TRBV20-1 and TRBJ2-1; perhaps TRBD1 as D (6 bases). CDR1 is DFQATT and CDR2 is SNEGSKA in the germline V gene (reference sequence). The CDR3 runs 12 residues. The V gene lost 0 bases and the J gene lost 6 bases, with 6 bases spanning the gap. The chain's CDR3 is CSAREGGNEQFF. CDR3 DNA: TGCAGTGCTAGAGAAGGGGGCAATGAGCAGTTCTTC.

This clonotype was seen more than once but under ten times. The chain couples TRBV10-3 to TRBJ2-1; 14 nucleotides agree with TRBD2. CDR1 is ENHRY, CDR2 SYGVKD, per germline. V lost 2 bases, J lost 8 bases, and 8 bases stayed unmatched. The CDR3 spans 17 residues. In nucleotides, the CDR3 is TGTGCCATCAGTGAGCGGAAGGGACTAGCGGGAGTGTATGAGCAGTTCTTC. It translates to CAISERKGLAGVYEQFF.

This clonotype showed up just a few times. This sequence joins TRBV2 and TRBJ2-7; no definite D call. The V end was cut by 4 bases, the J end by 3 bases, with 7 bases between. Germline-derived CDR1 and CDR2 are SNHLY and FYNNEI. The CDR3 consists of 12 residues. The CDR3 region has the DNA TGTGCCAGCAGTGTGGCGGACTACGAGCAGTACTTC. Protein: CASSVADYEQYF.

This clonotype was seen ten or more times. J is TRBJ1-1 and V is TRBV19; D gene uncertain. The germline V gene encodes CDR1 LNHDA and CDR2 SQIVND (reference sequence). The CDR3 has 13 residues. Trimming took off 6 bases at V and 1 base at J, with 9 bases between the two ends. The CDR3 spells CASSWNRNTEAFF. CDR3 nucleotides: TGTGCCAGTAGCTGGAACCGGAACACTGAAGCTTTCTTT.

A few counts support this clonotype. V is TRBV6-4 and J is TRBJ2-2; D uncertain. The CDR3 loop spans 14 amino acids. Per germline, CDR1 MRHNA and CDR2 SNTAGT. V was shortened by 7 bases and J by 1 base, with 10 bases between the two germline ends. CDR3 amino acids: CASKAEKNTGELFF. Here the CDR3 DNA reads TGTGCCAGCAAGGCGGAAAAGAACACCGGGGAGCTGTTTTTT.

The gene calls are TRBV6-5 and TRBJ2-7; 8 positions match TRBD2. The V gene's germline CDR1 is MNHEY and CDR2 SVGAGI. Trimming at V came to 3 bases and at J to 6 bases, leaving 10 bases not matched to a gene. This CDR3 region has 15 residues. The DNA for the CDR3 is TGTGCCAGCAGTTATTATGGGGCGGGAGGAAGCGAGCAGTACTTC. Encoded protein: CASSYYGAGGSEQYF.

This chain joins TRBV6-5 and TRBJ1-2; D gene ambiguous. The V end was cut by 9 bases, the J end by 7 bases, with 12 bases between. This CDR3 has 11 amino acids. Looked up from germline, CDR1 is MNHEY and CDR2 is SVGAGI. The CDR3 region has the DNA TGTGCCAGTTGGGAGAGAGGTGGCTACACCTTC. Translated: CASWERGGYTF.

This clonotype has just a few counts. The V gene is TRBV24-1, the J gene TRBJ2-1; 7 bases map to TRBD1. The germline gives CDR1 KGHDR, CDR2 SFDVKD. V lost 9 bases, J lost 7 bases, and 8 bases stayed unmatched. This CDR3 is built from 13 residues. The CDR3 loop is CATSDRAKNEQFF. The CDR3 nucleotides read TGTGCCACCTCTGACAGGGCTAAAAATGAGCAGTTCTTC.

The genes are TRBV20-1 and TRBJ1-1, with D hard to call. Deletions cut 4 bases from V and 5 bases from J, with 8 bases between. The CDR3 contains 11 residues. Germline assignment: CDR1 DFQATT and CDR2 SNEGSKA (reference sequence). The CDR3 loop reads CSAKSWTEAFF. The CDR3 DNA reads TGCAGTGCTAAGTCATGGACTGAAGCTTTCTTT.

This clonotype was seen more than once but under ten times. The chain carries TRBV11-3 and TRBJ2-5, with TRBD2 identical over 7 bases. V lost 3 bases, J lost 3 bases, and 10 bases stayed unmatched. CDR3 length equals 16 residues. Germline V gene data show CDR1 as SGHNT and CDR2 as YENEEA. The DNA for the CDR3 is TGTGCCAGCAGCTTTTGTACTAGCGATACGGAAGAGACCCAGTACTTC. It encodes CASSFCTSDTEETQYF.

The chain carries TRBV10-3 and TRBJ2-6, with TRBD2 matching over 9 bases. The germline V gene encodes CDR1 ENHRY and CDR2 SYGVKD. This CDR3 has 18 residues. V gave up 6 bases and J gave up 0 bases; unmatched junction bases: 9. CDR3 in DNA: TGTGCCATCAGGGGCTCTAGCGGGGTAAACTCTGGGGCCAACGTCCTGACTTTC. This gives the protein CAIRGSSGVNSGANVLTF.